These T cell receptor beta chains were read from a single sample in a study of cytomegalovirus exposure and HLA in healthy donors. The repertoire was sequenced with immunoSEQ multiplex PCR; TCRdb's copy has only in-frame clones and lacks some. Of around 140,000 clones in the sample, 82% were seen once. Sequencing was carried out using PBMCs. The receptors come from a woman in her forties or fifties in good health and CMV-seropositive. The CDR3 runs from the conserved cysteine through the conserved F or W. The D gene is left open where the match is weak. Size is stated for part of the rows, as once, few or many counts, or as a class when the clone is expanded.

cdr3_nt	cdr3_aa	d_call	v_call	j_call	clone_size
TGTGCCAGCAGACAACAGGGGGAGGTTGAAAAACTGTTTTTT	CASRQQGEVEKLFF	TRBD1	TRBV7-9	TRBJ1-4	NA
TGTGCCAGCAGTTTACTAGCGGGGGGTAGGGAGCAGTACTTC	CASSLLAGGREQYF	TRBD2	TRBV27	TRBJ2-5	NA
TGTGCCAGCAGCCGACAGGGGGCGATTCTTGAAGCTTTCTTT	CASSRQGAILEAFF	TRBD1	TRBV27	TRBJ1-1	NA
TGTGCCAGCTCACCGGGACAGTCATTAAACTATGGCTACACCTTC	CASSPGQSLNYGYTF	TRBD1	TRBV18	TRBJ1-2	NA
TGTGCCAGCAGCCCCAGGGGACCCAACACTGAAGCTTTCTTT	CASSPRGPNTEAFF	NA	TRBV7-9	TRBJ1-1	NA
TGTGCCAGCAGACGCCACCGGACAGGTTGGGAGACCCAGTACTTC	CASRRHRTGWETQYF	TRBD1	TRBV28	TRBJ2-5	NA
TGTGCCAGCAGCTTGGAGACAGGGGGTTACAATGAGCAGTTCTTC	CASSLETGGYNEQFF	TRBD1	TRBV5-4	TRBJ2-1	NA
TGCGCCAGCAGCGTGACAGGGGGCGGAGGTATGAACACTGAAGCTTTCTTT	CASSVTGGGGMNTEAFF	TRBD1	TRBV5-1	TRBJ1-1	NA
TGTGCCAGCACCCTGGGACAGGGGATCAATGAGCAGTTCTTC	CASTLGQGINEQFF	TRBD1	TRBV27	TRBJ2-1	once
TGTGCCAGCAGCTTCCTTCCCGGGACAGGAGGGTACGGCTACACCTTC	CASSFLPGTGGYGYTF	TRBD1	TRBV5-5	TRBJ1-2	NA
TGTGCCAGCAGCAGAAGGGACAGAGCAATGGAGAACTACACCTTC	CASSRRDRAMENYTF	TRBD1	TRBV5-4	TRBJ1-2	NA
TGCAGCGTTAGTAGCGGGAGCGTCGACGGGCAGTACTTC	CSVSSGSVDGQYF	TRBD2	TRBV29-1	TRBJ2-7	few
TGTGCCAGCAGCTCCTTCGGACAGGGGTCTAACTATGGCTACACCTTC	CASSSFGQGSNYGYTF	TRBD1	TRBV27	TRBJ1-2	NA
TGTGCCAGCAGCTTAGCGAGGGGGGGACGAGCTTTCTTT	CASSLARGGRAFF	NA	TRBV7-8	TRBJ1-1	NA
TGTGCCAGCAGTGATTCAGGGGGTGATGGCTACACCTTC	CASSDSGGDGYTF	TRBD1	TRBV2	TRBJ1-2	NA
TGTGCCATCAGTGCGCTAGCGGACTCCTACAATGAGCAGTTCTTC	CAISALADSYNEQFF	TRBD2	TRBV10-3	TRBJ2-1	NA
TGTGCCAGCAGCTTAGTCACGGGGGACGAGCAGTACTTC	CASSLVTGDEQYF	NA	TRBV11-2	TRBJ2-7	NA
TGTGCCACTTCCAGGACTAGCGGGGCCTACGAGCAGTACTTC	CATSRTSGAYEQYF	TRBD2	TRBV19	TRBJ2-7	NA
TGTGCCTGGAGTACAATTCGTCGTTCACCCCTCCACTTT	CAWSTIRRSPLHF	NA	TRBV30	TRBJ1-6	NA
TGCGCCAGCAGCCAAGTCGGGAGGGGTCCTAATGAAAAACTGTTTTTT	CASSQVGRGPNEKLFF	NA	TRBV4-1	TRBJ1-4	once
TGTGCCATCAGTTGGGGGGACTCCTACAATGAGCAGTTCTTC	CAISWGDSYNEQFF	NA	TRBV10-3	TRBJ2-1	NA
TGTGCCAGTACCCAACACATGAACACTGAAGCTTTCTTT	CASTQHMNTEAFF	NA	TRBV19	TRBJ1-1	NA
TGTGCCTGGAGTGTTGGCGGAATCGGGACCCAGTACTTC	CAWSVGGIGTQYF	NA	TRBV30	TRBJ2-5	NA
TGTGCCAGCAGCCCAAGAGACAGGCACGAGCAGTACTTC	CASSPRDRHEQYF	NA	TRBV7-8	TRBJ2-7	NA
TGTGCCAGCAGTTACCCCCCGGAGGGGAATTCACCCCTCCACTTT	CASSYPPEGNSPLHF	NA	TRBV6-6	TRBJ1-6	NA
TGTGCCAGCAGCGTAGGTCCAGTTGGGGGAGGGGGGGACATGGAGACCCAGTACTTC	CASSVGPVGGGGDMETQYF	NA	TRBV9	TRBJ2-5	few
TGTGCCAGCAGTTCGGAGGGGGGGGCCCTCTATGGCTACACCTTC	CASSSEGGALYGYTF	NA	TRBV6-5	TRBJ1-2	NA
TGTGCCAGCAGTCCGGGACAGGGGGTTCATCAGCCCCAGCATTTT	CASSPGQGVHQPQHF	TRBD1	TRBV28	TRBJ1-5	NA
TGTGCCAGCAGCCCAACCGGACTAGCGGGAGGGGAATACGAGCAGTACTTC	CASSPTGLAGGEYEQYF	TRBD2	TRBV9	TRBJ2-7	NA
TGTGCCAGCAGCGCCGGGGGGCGGGGGGCGGAGGATACGCAGTATTTT	CASSAGGRGAEDTQYF	TRBD2	TRBV9	TRBJ2-3	NA
TGTGCCAGCAGTTTGGGGGGGCGTCGCGATCAGCCCCAGCATTTT	CASSLGGRRDQPQHF	NA	TRBV28	TRBJ1-5	NA
TGTGCCAGCTCACCACGGGGGACTAGCACAGATACGCAGTATTTT	CASSPRGTSTDTQYF	NA	TRBV18	TRBJ2-3	NA
TGTGCCAGCTCCCCGGGACTAGCGTTAGATGAGCAGTTCTTC	CASSPGLALDEQFF	TRBD2	TRBV18	TRBJ2-1	once
TGTGCCAGCAGCTTGGTGGGTAGCGGCTACAATGAGCAGTTCTTC	CASSLVGSGYNEQFF	NA	TRBV5-4	TRBJ2-1	NA
TGTGCCAGCAGCTTTGTGCGAGGGGGTGGAGAGACCCAGTACTTC	CASSFVRGGGETQYF	NA	TRBV7-9	TRBJ2-5	NA
TGTGCCAGCAGCTTCCCGGGACAGTACCGCCCCTACGAGCAGTACTTC	CASSFPGQYRPYEQYF	TRBD1	TRBV7-9	TRBJ2-7	NA
TGTGCCAGCAGACGAAAGCTCAATGAGCAGTTCTTC	CASRRKLNEQFF	NA	TRBV28	TRBJ2-1	NA
TGTGCCAGCATGTCAGTCCTGAACACTGAAGCTTTCTTT	CASMSVLNTEAFF	NA	TRBV27	TRBJ1-1	NA
TGTGCCATCAGTCCCCGGACAGGGATCAACTATGGCTACACCTTC	CAISPRTGINYGYTF	TRBD1	TRBV10-3	TRBJ1-2	NA
TGTGCCAGCCAACAATCGAACACTGAAGCTTTCTTT	CASQQSNTEAFF	NA	TRBV28	TRBJ1-1	NA
TGTGCTAGCAGCCCGGGACTAGCGGGTAACAATGAGCAGTTCTTC	CASSPGLAGNNEQFF	TRBD2	TRBV7-7	TRBJ2-1	NA
TGTGCCAGCGGAACAATCGGACTCGACCAAGAGACCCAGTACTTC	CASGTIGLDQETQYF	NA	TRBV27	TRBJ2-5	NA
TGTGCCAGCAGCCAAGTCCCTAGGTACACTGAAGCTTTCTTT	CASSQVPRYTEAFF	NA	TRBV7-2	TRBJ1-1	NA
TGTGCCAGCTCACCGAGAGCGGGAGGCGGTACCGGGGAGCTGTTTTTT	CASSPRAGGGTGELFF	TRBD2	TRBV18	TRBJ2-2	NA
TGTGCCAGCAGCTTTTCAGGGGCCGGGGAGCTGTTTTTT	CASSFSGAGELFF	NA	TRBV7-3	TRBJ2-2	NA
TGTGCCAGCAAGGAGGCGGGAGGGGCCTACGAGCAGTACTTC	CASKEAGGAYEQYF	TRBD2	TRBV27	TRBJ2-7	NA